Listed below are T cell receptor beta chains from one sample, sequenced in a study of control samples from healthy donors and cancer patients. TCRdb's copy holds only in-frame clones and misses some; the assay was immunoSEQ multiplex PCR. Among 150,000 or so clones listed, approximately 94% were seen once. Sequenced: blood. These receptors all stem from a man between 35 and 55 years old in good health. The CDR3 runs from the conserved cysteine through the conserved F or W.

CASSSRTGMEKLFF | TRBJ1-4 | 14 | TRBV7-9
CSAKRTDTQYF | TRBJ2-3 | 11 | TRBV20-1
CASSRTWTPNEKLFF | TRBJ1-4 | 15 | TRBV6-4
CASSLGAGSGANVLTF | TRBJ2-6 | 16 | TRBV19
CASSFTRTDNEQFF | TRBJ2-1 | 14 | TRBV9
CASSYLTSGTTGYTF | TRBJ1-2 | 15 | TRBV6-5
CASSFGGGQPQHF | TRBJ1-5 | 13 | TRBV28
CTGFGRNQPQHF | TRBJ1-5 | 12 | TRBV1
CASSHSIAGQRNSGANVLTF | TRBJ2-6 | 20 | TRBV4-2
CATSDPRGFRSQETQYF | TRBJ2-5 | 17 | TRBV24-1
CASRRGDTQYF | TRBJ2-3 | 11 | TRBV6-5
CAWSAGTGVGYTF | TRBJ1-2 | 13 | TRBV30
CASSWGQLNEKLFF | TRBJ1-4 | 14 | TRBV5-4
CASRGTGGTNEQYF | TRBJ2-7 | 14 | TRBV6-5
CASSFDRDYEQYF | TRBJ2-7 | 13 | TRBV7-9
CARSPPNQGLANTGELFF | TRBJ2-2 | 18 | TRBV7-5
CASSYSVLAGAYEQYF | TRBJ2-7 | 16 | TRBV6-5
CASSEGLVNTEAFF | TRBJ1-1 | 14 | TRBV3-1/TRBV3-2
CASSKQTYNGQFF | TRBJ2-1 | 13 | TRBV7-9
CASSKAPRGGDTQYF | TRBJ2-3 | 15 | TRBV21-1
CASSPPGLGLSNQPQHF | TRBJ1-5 | 17 | TRBV19
CASRGGSQGNTEAFF | TRBJ1-1 | 15 | TRBV5-4
CSVMDRGREQYF | TRBJ2-7 | 12 | TRBV29-1
CATSARDRPYGYTF | TRBJ1-2 | 14 | TRBV24-1
CASSFLTLYSYNEQFF | TRBJ2-1 | 16 | TRBV7-3